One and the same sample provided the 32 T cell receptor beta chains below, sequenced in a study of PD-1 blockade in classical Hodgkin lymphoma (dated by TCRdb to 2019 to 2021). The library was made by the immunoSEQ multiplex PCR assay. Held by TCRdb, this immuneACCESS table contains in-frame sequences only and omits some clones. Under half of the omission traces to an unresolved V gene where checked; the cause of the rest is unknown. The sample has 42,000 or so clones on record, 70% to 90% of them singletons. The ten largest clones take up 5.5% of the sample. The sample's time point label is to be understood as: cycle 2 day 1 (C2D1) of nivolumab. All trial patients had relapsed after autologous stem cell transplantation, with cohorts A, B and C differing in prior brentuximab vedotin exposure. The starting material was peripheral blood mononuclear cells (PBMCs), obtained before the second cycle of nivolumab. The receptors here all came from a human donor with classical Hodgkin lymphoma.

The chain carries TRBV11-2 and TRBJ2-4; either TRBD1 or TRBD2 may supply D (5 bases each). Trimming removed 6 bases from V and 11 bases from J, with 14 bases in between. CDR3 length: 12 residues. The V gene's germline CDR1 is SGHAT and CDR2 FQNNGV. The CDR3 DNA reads TGTGCCAGCAGGGGACCGAAAGGCGTTCAGTACTTC. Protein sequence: CASRGPKGVQYF.

The CDR3: CASRTERGSYEQYF. The CDR3 nucleotides are TGTGCCAGCAGGACCGAGCGGGGCTCCTACGAGCAGTACTTC. The chain couples TRBV6-1 to TRBJ2-7; 7 bases align to TRBD2. The CDR3 is made up of 14 amino acids. V lost 6 bases and J lost 0; bases outside the gene matches: 5. The germline V gene encodes CDR1 MNHNS and CDR2 SASEGT.

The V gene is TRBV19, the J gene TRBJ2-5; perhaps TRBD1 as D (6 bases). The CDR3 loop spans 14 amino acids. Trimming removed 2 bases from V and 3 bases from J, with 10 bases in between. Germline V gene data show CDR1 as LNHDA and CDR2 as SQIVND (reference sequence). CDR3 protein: CASSIYGTKETQYF. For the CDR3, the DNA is TGTGCCAGTAGTATATATGGGACAAAAGAGACCCAGTACTTC.

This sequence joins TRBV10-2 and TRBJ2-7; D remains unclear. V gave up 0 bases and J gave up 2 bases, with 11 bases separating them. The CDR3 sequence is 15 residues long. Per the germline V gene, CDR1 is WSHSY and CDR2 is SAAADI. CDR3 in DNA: TGCGCCAGCAGTGAGTCGTGGGAACTCCCCTACGAGCAGTACTTC. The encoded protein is CASSESWELPYEQYF.

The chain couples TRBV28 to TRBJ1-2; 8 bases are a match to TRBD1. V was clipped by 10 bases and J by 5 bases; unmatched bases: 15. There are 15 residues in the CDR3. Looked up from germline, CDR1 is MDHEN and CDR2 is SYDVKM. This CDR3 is CAILLPGQEQYGYTF. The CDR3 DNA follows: TGTGCCATCTTACTCCCGGGACAGGAACAATATGGCTACACCTTC.

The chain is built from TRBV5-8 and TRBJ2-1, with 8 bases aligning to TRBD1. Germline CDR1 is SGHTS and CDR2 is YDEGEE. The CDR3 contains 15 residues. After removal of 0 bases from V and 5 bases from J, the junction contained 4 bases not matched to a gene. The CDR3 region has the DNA TGTGCCAGCAGCTTGGCCAGGGGGCGGAACAATGAGCAGTTCTTC. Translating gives CASSLARGRNNEQFF.

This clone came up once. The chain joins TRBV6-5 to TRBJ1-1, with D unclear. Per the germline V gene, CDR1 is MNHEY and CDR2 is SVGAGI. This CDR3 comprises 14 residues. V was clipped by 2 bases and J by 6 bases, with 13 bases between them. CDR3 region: CASSYTRQSAEAFF. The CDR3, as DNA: TGTGCCAGCAGTTACACGCGGCAGAGCGCTGAAGCTTTCTTT.

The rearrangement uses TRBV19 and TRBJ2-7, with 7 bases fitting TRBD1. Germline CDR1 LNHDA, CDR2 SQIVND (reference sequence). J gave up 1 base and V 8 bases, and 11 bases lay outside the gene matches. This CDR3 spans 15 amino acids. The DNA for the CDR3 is TGTGCCAGTGGCAACCCCGGACAGGTTTCCTACGAGCAGTACTTC. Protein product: CASGNPGQVSYEQYF.

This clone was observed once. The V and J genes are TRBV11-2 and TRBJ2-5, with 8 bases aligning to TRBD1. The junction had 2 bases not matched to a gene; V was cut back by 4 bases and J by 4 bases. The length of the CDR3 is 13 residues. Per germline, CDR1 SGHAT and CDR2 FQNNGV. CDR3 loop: CASSSRGPETQYF. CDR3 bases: TGTGCCAGCAGCTCCAGGGGGCCAGAGACCCAGTACTTC.

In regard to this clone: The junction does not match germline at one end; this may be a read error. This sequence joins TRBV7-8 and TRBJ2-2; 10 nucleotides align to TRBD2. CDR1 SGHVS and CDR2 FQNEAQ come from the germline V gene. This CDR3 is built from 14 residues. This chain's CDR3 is CASSLAGAPGELFF. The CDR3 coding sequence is TGTGCCAGCAGCCTAGCGGGAGCTCCCGGGGAGCTGTTTTTT.

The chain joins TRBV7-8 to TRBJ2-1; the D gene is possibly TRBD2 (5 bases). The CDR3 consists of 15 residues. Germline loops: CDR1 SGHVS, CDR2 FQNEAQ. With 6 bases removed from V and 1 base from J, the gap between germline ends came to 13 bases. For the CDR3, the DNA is TGTGCCAGCAGGCGCATAGCGCTATCCTACAATGAGCAGTTCTTC. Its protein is CASRRIALSYNEQFF.

CDR3 in amino acids: CASSYMVGQETQYF. CDR3 in DNA: TGTGCCAGCAGCTACATGGTGGGGCAAGAGACCCAGTACTTC. This rearrangement joins TRBV11-1 to TRBJ2-5; D uncertain. Germline CDR1 SGHAT, CDR2 FQDESV (reference sequence). The V gene lost 4 bases and the J gene lost 2 bases, with 11 bases spanning the gap. There are 14 residues in the CDR3.

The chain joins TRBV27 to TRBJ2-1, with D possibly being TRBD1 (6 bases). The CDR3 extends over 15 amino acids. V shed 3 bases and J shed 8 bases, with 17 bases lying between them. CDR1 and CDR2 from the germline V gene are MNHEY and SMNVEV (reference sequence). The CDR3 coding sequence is TGTGCCAGCAGTTTGATAGCAGGGGATTTCGATGAGCAGTTCTTC. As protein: CASSLIAGDFDEQFF.

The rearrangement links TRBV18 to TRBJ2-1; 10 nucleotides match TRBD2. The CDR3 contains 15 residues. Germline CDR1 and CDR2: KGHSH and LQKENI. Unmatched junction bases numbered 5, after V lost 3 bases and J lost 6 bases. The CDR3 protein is CASSPLAGVSNEQFF. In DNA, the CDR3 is TGTGCCAGCTCACCGCTAGCGGGAGTCAGCAATGAGCAGTTCTTC.

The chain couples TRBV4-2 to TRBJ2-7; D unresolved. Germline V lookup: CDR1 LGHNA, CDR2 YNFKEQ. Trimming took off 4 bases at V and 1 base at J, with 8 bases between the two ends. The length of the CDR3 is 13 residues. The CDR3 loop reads CASSRTDSYEQYF. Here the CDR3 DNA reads TGTGCCAGCAGCCGGACCGATTCCTACGAGCAGTACTTC.

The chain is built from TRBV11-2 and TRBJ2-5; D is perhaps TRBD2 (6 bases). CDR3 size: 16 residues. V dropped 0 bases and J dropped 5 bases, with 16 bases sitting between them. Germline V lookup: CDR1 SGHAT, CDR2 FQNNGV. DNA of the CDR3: TGTGCCAGCAGCTTAGATCTCTTTCGGGAGTTTGAGACCCAGTACTTC. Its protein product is CASSLDLFREFETQYF.

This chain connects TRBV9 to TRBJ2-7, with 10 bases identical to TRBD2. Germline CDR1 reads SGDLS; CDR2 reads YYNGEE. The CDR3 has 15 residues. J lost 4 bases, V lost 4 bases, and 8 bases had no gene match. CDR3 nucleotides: TGTGCCAGCAGCATGAGCGGGGGGGCGTCGTACGAGCAGTACTTC. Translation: CASSMSGGASYEQYF.

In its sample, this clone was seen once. The CDR3 DNA reads TGTGCCAGCAGGCTATCGGGACAGGGGGCTTCATCTGGGGCCAACGTCCTGACTTTC. Encoded protein: CASRLSGQGASSGANVLTF. This chain links TRBV2 with TRBJ2-6; TRBD1 matches at 12 bases. J was trimmed by 1 base and V by 6 bases; bases with no gene match: 10. The germline V gene has CDR1 SNHLY and CDR2 FYNNEI. The CDR3 extends over 19 amino acids. Together with reference TRBV2 and TRBJ2-6, the CDR3 gives the full variable domain: EPEVTQTPSHQVTQMGQEVILRCVPISNHLYFYWYRQILGQKVEFLVSFYNNEISEKSEIFDDQFSVERPDGSNFTLKIRSTKLEDSAMYFCASRLSGQGASSGANVLTFGAGSRLTVL.

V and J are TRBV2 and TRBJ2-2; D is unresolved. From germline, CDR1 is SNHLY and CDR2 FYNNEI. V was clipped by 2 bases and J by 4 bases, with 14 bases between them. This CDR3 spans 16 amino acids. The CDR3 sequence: CASSEREVQLTGELFF. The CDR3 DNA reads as TGTGCCAGCAGTGAACGAGAGGTACAGCTCACCGGGGAGCTGTTTTTT.

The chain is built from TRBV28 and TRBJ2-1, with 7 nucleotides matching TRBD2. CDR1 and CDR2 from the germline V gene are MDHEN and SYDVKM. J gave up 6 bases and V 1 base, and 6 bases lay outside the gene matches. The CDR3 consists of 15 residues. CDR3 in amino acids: CASSLSQRGFNEQFF. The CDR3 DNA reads TGTGCCAGCAGTTTATCCCAGCGGGGTTTCAATGAGCAGTTCTTC. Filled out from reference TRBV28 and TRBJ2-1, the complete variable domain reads DVKVTQSSRYLVKRTGEKVFLECVQDMDHENMFWYRQDPGLGLRLIYFSYDVKMKEKGDIPEGYSVSREKKERFSLILESASTNQTSMYLCASSLSQRGFNEQFFGPGTRLTVL.

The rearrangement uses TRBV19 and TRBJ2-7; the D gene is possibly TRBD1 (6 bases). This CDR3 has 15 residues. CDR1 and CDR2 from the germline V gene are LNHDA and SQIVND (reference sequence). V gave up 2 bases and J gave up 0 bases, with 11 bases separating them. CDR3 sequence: CASSISRGNSYEQYF. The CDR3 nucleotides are TGTGCCAGTAGTATATCTAGGGGGAACTCCTACGAGCAGTACTTC.

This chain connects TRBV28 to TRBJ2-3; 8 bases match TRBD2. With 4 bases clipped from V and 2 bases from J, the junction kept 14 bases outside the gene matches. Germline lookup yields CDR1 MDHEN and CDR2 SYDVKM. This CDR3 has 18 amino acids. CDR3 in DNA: TGTGCCAGCAGTTCACTAGCGGCAAGCGGGCTTTTCACAGATACGCAGTATTTT. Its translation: CASSSLAASGLFTDTQYF.

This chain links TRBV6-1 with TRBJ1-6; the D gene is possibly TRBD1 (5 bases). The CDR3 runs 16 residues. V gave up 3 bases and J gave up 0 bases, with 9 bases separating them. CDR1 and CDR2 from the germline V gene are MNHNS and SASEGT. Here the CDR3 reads CASSEAGLSYNSPLHF. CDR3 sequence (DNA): TGTGCCAGCAGTGAGGCAGGGCTCTCCTATAATTCACCCCTCCACTTT.

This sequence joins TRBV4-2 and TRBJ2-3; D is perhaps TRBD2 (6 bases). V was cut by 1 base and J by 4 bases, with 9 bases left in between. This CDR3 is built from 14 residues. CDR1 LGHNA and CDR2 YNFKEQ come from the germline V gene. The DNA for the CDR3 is TGTGCCAGCAGCCAAGCCGGGACTGCAGATACGCAGTATTTT. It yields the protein CASSQAGTADTQYF.

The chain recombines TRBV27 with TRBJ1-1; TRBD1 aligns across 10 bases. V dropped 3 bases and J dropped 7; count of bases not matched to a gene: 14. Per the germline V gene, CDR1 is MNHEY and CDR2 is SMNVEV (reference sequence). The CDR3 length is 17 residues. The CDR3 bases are TGTGCCAGCAGTTTCACCCCCCCCGGGACAGGGGATGATGAAGCTTTCTTT. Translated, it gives CASSFTPPGTGDDEAFF.

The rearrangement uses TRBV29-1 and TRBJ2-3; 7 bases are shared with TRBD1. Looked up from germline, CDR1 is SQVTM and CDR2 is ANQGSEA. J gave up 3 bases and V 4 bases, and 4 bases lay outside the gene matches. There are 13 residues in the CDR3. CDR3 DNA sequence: TGCAGCGTTGGAGGGGGCTTTACAGATACGCAGTATTTT. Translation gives CSVGGGFTDTQYF.

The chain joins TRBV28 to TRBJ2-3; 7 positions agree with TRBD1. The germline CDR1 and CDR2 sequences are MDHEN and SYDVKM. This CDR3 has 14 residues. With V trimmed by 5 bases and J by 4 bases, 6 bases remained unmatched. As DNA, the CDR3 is TGTGCCAGCAGTCCAACAGGGGTTTCAGATACGCAGTATTTT. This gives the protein CASSPTGVSDTQYF.

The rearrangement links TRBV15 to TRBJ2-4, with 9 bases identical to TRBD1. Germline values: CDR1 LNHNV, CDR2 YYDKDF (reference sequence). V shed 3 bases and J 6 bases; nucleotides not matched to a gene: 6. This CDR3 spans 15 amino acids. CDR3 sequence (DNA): TGTGCCACCAGCAGGTTTGGGACAGGGCTAAACATTCAGTACTTC. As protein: CATSRFGTGLNIQYF.

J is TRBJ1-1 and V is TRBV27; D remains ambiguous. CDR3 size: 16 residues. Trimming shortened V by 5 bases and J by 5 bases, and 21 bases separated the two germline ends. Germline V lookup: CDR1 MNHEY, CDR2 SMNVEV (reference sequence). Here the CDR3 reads CASSPRPLVGQTEAFF. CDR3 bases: TGTGCCAGCAGTCCCCGGCCCCTCGTGGGTCAGACTGAAGCTTTCTTT.

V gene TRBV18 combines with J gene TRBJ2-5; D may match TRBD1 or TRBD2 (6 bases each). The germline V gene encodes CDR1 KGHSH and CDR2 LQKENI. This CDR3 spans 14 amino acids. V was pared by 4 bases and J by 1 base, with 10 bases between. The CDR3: CASSRGGGQETQYF. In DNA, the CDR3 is TGTGCCAGCTCACGCGGAGGGGGCCAAGAGACCCAGTACTTC.

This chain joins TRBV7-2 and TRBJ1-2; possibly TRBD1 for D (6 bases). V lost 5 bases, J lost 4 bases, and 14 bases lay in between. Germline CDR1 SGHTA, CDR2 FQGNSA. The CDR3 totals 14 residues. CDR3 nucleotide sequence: TGTGCCAGCAGCGTCCGGACAGAATTCTATGGCTACACCTTC. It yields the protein CASSVRTEFYGYTF.

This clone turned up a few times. The CDR3 is CASSLGPLRGYEQYF. The CDR3 DNA reads as TGTGCCAGCAGCTTGGGTCCATTAAGGGGTTACGAGCAGTACTTC. The J gene is TRBJ2-7, the V gene TRBV5-4; D perhaps matches TRBD1 (5 bases). The germline gives CDR1 SGHNT, CDR2 YYREEE (reference sequence). This CDR3 is 15 amino acids long. V was trimmed by 0 bases and J by 4 bases, leaving 14 bases between them.